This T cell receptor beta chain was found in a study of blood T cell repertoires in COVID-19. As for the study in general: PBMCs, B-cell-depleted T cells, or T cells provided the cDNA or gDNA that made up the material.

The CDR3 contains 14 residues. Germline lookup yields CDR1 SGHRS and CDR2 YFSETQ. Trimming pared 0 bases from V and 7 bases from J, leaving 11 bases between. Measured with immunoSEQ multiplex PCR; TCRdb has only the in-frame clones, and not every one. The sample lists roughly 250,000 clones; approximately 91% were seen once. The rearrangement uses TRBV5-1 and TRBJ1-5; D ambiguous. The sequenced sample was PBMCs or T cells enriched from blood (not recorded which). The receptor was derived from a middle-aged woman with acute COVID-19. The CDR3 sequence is CASSLVGDGQPQHF. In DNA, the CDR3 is TGCGCCAGCAGCTTGGTTGGCGACGGGCAGCCCCAGCATTTT.